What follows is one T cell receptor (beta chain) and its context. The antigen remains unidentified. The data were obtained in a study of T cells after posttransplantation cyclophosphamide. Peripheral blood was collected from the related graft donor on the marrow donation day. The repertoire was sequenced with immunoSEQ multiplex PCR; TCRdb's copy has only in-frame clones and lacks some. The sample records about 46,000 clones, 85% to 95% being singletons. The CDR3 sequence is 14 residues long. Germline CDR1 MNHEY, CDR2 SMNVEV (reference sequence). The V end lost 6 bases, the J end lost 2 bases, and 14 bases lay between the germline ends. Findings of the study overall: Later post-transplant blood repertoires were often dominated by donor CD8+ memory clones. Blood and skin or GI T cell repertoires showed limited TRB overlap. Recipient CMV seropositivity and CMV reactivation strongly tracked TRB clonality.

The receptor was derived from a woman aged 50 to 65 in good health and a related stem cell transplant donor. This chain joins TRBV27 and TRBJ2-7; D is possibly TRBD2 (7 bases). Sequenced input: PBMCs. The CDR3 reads CASRSRGTTYEQYF. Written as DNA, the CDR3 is TGTGCCAGCAGGTCGCGGGGGACAACCTACGAGCAGTACTTC.